This passage covers 27 T cell receptor beta chains from one sample sequenced in a study of radiation and T cells in renal cell carcinoma. Time point denoted: blood 2 weeks post-SBRT. As for treatment: 15 Gy SBRT to primary tumor, nephrectomy 4 weeks later. Measured with immunoSEQ multiplex PCR; TCRdb has only the in-frame clones, and not every one. The sample shows 100,000 to 150,000 clones, over 75% of them seen only once. The sequenced sample was blood, obtained from a patient whose treatment included radiotherapy and nephrectomy. These receptors originate from a middle-aged man with renal cell carcinoma.

This chain's CDR3 is CASSVRGDSYNEQFF. CDR3 nucleotide sequence: TGTGCCAGCAGCGTTCGGGGGGACTCCTACAATGAGCAGTTCTTC. The chain uses TRBV7-9 and TRBJ2-1; TRBD2 aligns across 7 bases. The CDR3 length is 15 residues. From germline, CDR1 is SEHNR and CDR2 FQNEAQ (reference sequence). With V trimmed by 5 bases and J by 0 bases, 4 bases remained unmatched.

This chain uses TRBV7-9 with TRBJ1-4; D unclear. The germline gives CDR1 SEHNR, CDR2 FQNEAQ (reference sequence). The V gene lost 5 bases and the J gene lost 6 bases, with 10 bases spanning the gap. The CDR3 runs 13 residues. The CDR3 is CASSPRTDEKLFF. The CDR3 DNA sequence: TGTGCCAGCAGCCCAAGGACGGATGAAAAACTGTTTTTT.

V gene TRBV27 combines with J gene TRBJ2-3; D tentatively reads TRBD1 or TRBD2 (5 bases each). V lost 4 bases and J 9 bases, leaving 14 bases between the germline ends. The CDR3 contains 13 residues. CDR1 MNHEY and CDR2 SMNVEV come from the germline V gene (reference sequence). In DNA, the CDR3 is TGTGCCAGCAGTTATGGGGGAGAAGACACGCAGTATTTT. This encodes CASSYGGEDTQYF.

This CDR3 reads CASSDYRLSNQPQHF. DNA of the CDR3: TGCGCCAGCAGTGATTACAGGTTGAGCAATCAGCCCCAGCATTTT. This chain links TRBV10-2 with TRBJ1-5; weak D call: TRBD1 (5 bases). CDR1 is WSHSY, CDR2 SAAADI, per germline. CDR3 length: 15 residues. Trimming pared 3 bases from V and 1 base from J, leaving 10 bases between.

This chain connects TRBV7-6 to TRBJ2-6, with TRBD1 matching over 7 bases. Germline CDR1 reads SGHVS; CDR2 reads FNYEAQ. The CDR3 totals 18 residues. V was clipped by 5 bases and J by 1 base; unmatched bases: 11. CDR3 residues: CASSRAGTAFSGANVLTF. As DNA, the CDR3 is TGTGCCAGCAGCCGAGCTGGGACAGCCTTTTCTGGGGCCAACGTCCTGACTTTC.

The rearrangement links TRBV18 to TRBJ2-6; TRBD1 matches at 8 bases. Germline loops: CDR1 KGHSH, CDR2 LQKENI. The CDR3 totals 15 residues. The trim removed 3 bases at V and 4 bases at J, leaving 2 bases unmatched. The CDR3 protein is CASSPGDRGANVLTF. The CDR3 DNA reads TGTGCCAGCTCACCCGGGGACAGGGGGGCCAACGTCCTGACTTTC.

The V call is TRBV27, the J call TRBJ2-7, with D perhaps matching TRBD2 (5 bases). Trimming took 4 bases from V and 4 from J, leaving 17 bases between them. The CDR3 consists of 15 residues. Germline V lookup: CDR1 MNHEY, CDR2 SMNVEV (reference sequence). The CDR3 spells CASSSSLDPQYEQYF. The CDR3 bases are TGTGCCAGCAGTTCTTCACTAGATCCACAGTACGAGCAGTACTTC.

V usage is TRBV6-5 and J usage is TRBJ2-7; D gene uncertain. V was cut by 0 bases and J by 4 bases, with 7 bases left in between. Germline V gene lookup returns CDR1 MNHEY and CDR2 SVGAGI. This CDR3 has 13 residues. The DNA of the CDR3 is TGTGCCAGCAGTTACTCGAATACGTACGAGCAGTACTTC. It is translated as CASSYSNTYEQYF.

This sequence joins TRBV5-1 and TRBJ2-7; no clear D. V lost 6 bases and J lost 6, with 25 bases in between. The CDR3 is 16 amino acids. The germline CDR1 and CDR2 sequences are SGHRS and YFSETQ. For the CDR3, the DNA is TGCGCCAGCACCCCCGACGCGGCAGCTTTAATAGGCGAGCAGTACTTC. Encoded protein: CASTPDAAALIGEQYF.

The chain is built from TRBV5-4 and TRBJ1-1; D unclear. This CDR3 is built from 14 residues. Germline values: CDR1 SGHNT, CDR2 YYREEE (reference sequence). The V and J ends lost 7 bases and 5 bases respectively, with 18 bases between them. CDR3 DNA: TGTGCCAGCTCGCTCTCGGAAAGATCGACTGAAGCTTTCTTT. The encoded protein is CASSLSERSTEAFF.

As DNA, the CDR3 is TGTGCCAGCTCACCACTACAAGGTGGCACTGAAGCTTTCTTT. Translating it yields CASSPLQGGTEAFF. This chain uses TRBV18 with TRBJ1-1, with no clear D. The CDR3 loop spans 14 amino acids. V shed 1 base and J shed 4 bases, with 10 bases lying between them. Germline loops: CDR1 KGHSH, CDR2 LQKENI.

This chain joins TRBV5-1 and TRBJ2-5; a weak D match, TRBD2 (5 bases). The CDR3 extends over 14 amino acids. The V gene lost 1 base and the J gene lost 1 base, with 8 bases spanning the gap. Looked up from germline, CDR1 is SGHRS and CDR2 is YFSETQ. CDR3 sequence reads: CASSLQTIQETQYF. CDR3 DNA sequence: TGCGCCAGCAGCTTGCAGACTATCCAAGAGACCCAGTACTTC.

This chain joins TRBV9 and TRBJ2-3, with 8 bases identical to TRBD2. The J segment lost 5 bases and the V segment lost 4 bases, leaving 12 bases of the junction unmatched. Germline V gene data show CDR1 as SGDLS and CDR2 as YYNGEE. This CDR3 is built from 16 residues. The chain's CDR3 is CASSSPTGGAKDTQYF. The CDR3 DNA follows: TGTGCCAGCAGCTCCCCCACCGGGGGGGCCAAAGATACGCAGTATTTT.

This chain links TRBV27 with TRBJ2-3; TRBD2 matches at 8 bases. The germline V gene encodes CDR1 MNHEY and CDR2 SMNVEV (reference sequence). The CDR3 loop spans 16 amino acids. V lost 8 bases to trimming and J lost 3 bases; unmatched junction nucleotides: 13. The CDR3 here is CASSSLAASGTDTQYF. DNA of the CDR3: TGTGCCAGCTCCTCTTTAGCGGCTAGCGGGACAGATACGCAGTATTTT.

The chain uses TRBV5-5 and TRBJ2-7, with 9 bases that match TRBD2. The CDR3 length is 14 residues. Germline assignment: CDR1 SGHKS and CDR2 YYEKEE (reference sequence). With 6 bases clipped from V and 2 bases from J, the junction kept 6 bases outside the gene matches. The CDR3 DNA sequence: TGTGCCAGCACGCTTGCGGGGGGGGCCTACGAGCAGTACTTC. Translated: CASTLAGGAYEQYF.

This rearrangement joins TRBV7-6 to TRBJ1-4, with D unclear. CDR3 length equals 14 residues. Germline V CDR1 and CDR2: SGHVS, FNYEAQ. With 6 bases removed from V and 0 bases from J, the gap between germline ends came to 8 bases. Written as DNA, the CDR3 is TGTGCCAGCAGAGACCCTGCAACTAATGAAAAACTGTTTTTT. Translation gives CASRDPATNEKLFF.

The chain recombines TRBV5-1 with TRBJ2-2; possibly TRBD1 or TRBD2 for D (5 bases each). This CDR3 contains 17 residues. The V end was cut by 0 bases, the J end by 3 bases, with 15 bases between. Germline V gene sequence: CDR1 SGHRS, CDR2 YFSETQ. CDR3 amino acids: CASSLGSGTGHTGELFF. In nucleotides, the CDR3 is TGCGCCAGCAGCTTGGGATCCGGGACGGGCCACACCGGGGAGCTGTTTTTT.

The chain carries TRBV6-5 and TRBJ2-7; the D is unclear. This CDR3 spans 13 amino acids. The V end lost 6 bases, the J end lost 6 bases, and 15 bases lay between the germline ends. Germline assignment: CDR1 MNHEY and CDR2 SVGAGI. The CDR3 protein is CASSPIGHREQYF. As DNA, the CDR3 is TGTGCCAGCAGCCCTATCGGCCACCGCGAGCAGTACTTC.

This clone was seen at least ten times. The chain has TRBV19 and TRBJ1-2; no reliable D call. Germline V CDR1 and CDR2: LNHDA, SQIVND (reference sequence). This CDR3 spans 13 amino acids. V was pared by 6 bases and J by 4 bases, with 12 bases between. The CDR3 bases are TGTGCCAGTAGCGAGGGCCCTTTCTATGGCTACACCTTC. This codes for CASSEGPFYGYTF. The whole variable domain, remainder taken from reference TRBV19 and TRBJ1-2, is DGGITQSPKYLFRKEGQNVTLSCEQNLNHDAMYWYRQDPGQGLRLIYYSQIVNDFQKGDIAEGYSVSREKKESFPLTVTSAQKNPTAFYLCASSEGPFYGYTFGSGTRLTVV.

V usage is TRBV29-1 and J usage is TRBJ1-4, with D maybe TRBD1 (6 bases). Trimming removed 4 bases from V and 7 bases from J, with 10 bases in between. The CDR3 runs 12 residues. The germline V gene encodes CDR1 SQVTM and CDR2 ANQGSEA. Here the CDR3 DNA reads TGCAGCGTTGTAGGGACATCTGAAAAACTGTTTTTT. As protein: CSVVGTSEKLFF.

This clone was seen only a few times. The chain has TRBV7-9 and TRBJ1-6; no reliable D call. Germline V CDR1 and CDR2: SEHNR, FQNEAQ (reference sequence). This CDR3 is built from 12 residues. V gave up 4 bases and J gave up 10 bases, with 8 bases separating them. The DNA for the CDR3 is TGTGCCAGCAGCTCCTCCCGCTCACCCCTCCACTTT. Residues: CASSSSRSPLHF. The full variable domain, in which reference TRBV7-9 and TRBJ1-6 provide the parts outside the CDR3, is DTGVSQNPRHKITKRGQNVTFRCDPISEHNRLYWYRQTLGQGPEFLTYFQNEAQLEKSRLLSDRFSAERPKGSFSTLEIQRTEQGDSAMYLCASSSSRSPLHFGNGTRLTVT.

J is TRBJ2-7 and V is TRBV7-8; D might be TRBD2 (5 bases). V was cut by 2 bases and J by 3 bases, with 14 bases left in between. The germline CDR1 and CDR2 sequences are SGHVS and FQNEAQ. The CDR3 is 15 residues long. The CDR3 coding sequence is TGTGCCAGCAGCTTACGGGAACCCACTAACTACGAGCAGTACTTC. It encodes CASSLREPTNYEQYF.

J is TRBJ2-2 and V is TRBV18, with TRBD1 matching 9 bases. The V segment lost 8 bases and the J segment 5 bases; nucleotides outside the gene matches: 9. CDR3 size: 15 residues. Germline assignment: CDR1 KGHSH and CDR2 LQKENI. The CDR3 bases are TGTGCCAGCCCAATGTCCGGGACAGGGACCGGGGAGCTGTTTTTT. This codes for CASPMSGTGTGELFF.

In DNA, the CDR3 is TGTGCCAGCAGTCGCGCAGACAGGGACTATGGCTACACCTTC. Translation: CASSRADRDYGYTF. The V gene is TRBV6-6, the J gene TRBJ1-2; 7 nucleotides agree with TRBD1. V shed 5 bases and J 3 bases; nucleotides not matched to a gene: 6. In germline, CDR1 is MNHNY, CDR2 SVGAGI (reference sequence). The CDR3 loop spans 14 amino acids.

The chain joins TRBV6-4 to TRBJ2-1; D is undetermined. The germline V gene has CDR1 MRHNA and CDR2 SNTAGT. The CDR3 totals 11 residues. V shed 6 bases and J shed 9 bases, with 9 bases lying between them. CDR3 bases: TGTGCCAGCAGCTCTGGCGGTGAGCAGTTCTTC. Protein: CASSSGGEQFF.

This rearrangement joins TRBV7-8 to TRBJ2-2, with D perhaps TRBD2 (6 bases). The length of the CDR3 is 15 residues. Germline lookup yields CDR1 SGHVS and CDR2 FQNEAQ. V dropped 9 bases and J dropped 0 bases, with 14 bases sitting between them. Here the CDR3 DNA reads TGTGCCAGAGGTTCTAGCGTGACGAACACCGGGGAGCTGTTTTTT. This codes for CARGSSVTNTGELFF.

The chain uses TRBV11-2 and TRBJ1-1; tentative D call: TRBD1 (5 bases). Germline assignment: CDR1 SGHAT and CDR2 FQNNGV. CDR3 length equals 17 residues. Trimming took off 2 bases at V and 0 bases at J, with 16 bases between the two ends. The CDR3 here is CASSLPEGPSMNTEAFF. The CDR3 nucleotides read TGTGCCAGCAGCTTACCTGAGGGGCCATCTATGAACACTGAAGCTTTCTTT.